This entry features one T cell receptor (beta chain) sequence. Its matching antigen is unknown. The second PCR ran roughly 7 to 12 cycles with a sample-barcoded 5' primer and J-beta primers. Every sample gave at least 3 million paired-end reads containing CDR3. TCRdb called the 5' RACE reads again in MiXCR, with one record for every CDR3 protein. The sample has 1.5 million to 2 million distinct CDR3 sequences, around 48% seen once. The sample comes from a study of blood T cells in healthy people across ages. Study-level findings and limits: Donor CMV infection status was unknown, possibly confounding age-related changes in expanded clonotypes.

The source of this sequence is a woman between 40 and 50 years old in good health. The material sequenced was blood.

The DNA of the CDR3 is TGTGCCAGCAGCTACGACAGGGGGCCGACAGATACGCAGTATTTT. Its protein product is CASSYDRGPTDTQYF. J is TRBJ2-3 and V is TRBV11-2; 10 nucleotides align to TRBD1. Per the germline V gene, CDR1 is SGHAT and CDR2 is FQNNGV. This CDR3 has 15 residues. Trimming cost V 4 bases and J 3 bases; bases outside gene matches: 4.